This T cell receptor (beta chain) came from a study of blood T cell repertoires in COVID-19. The protocol was immunoSEQ multiplex PCR, while the TCRdb copy is restricted to in-frame clones and leaves out a portion. In the table there are roughly 200,000 clones, roughly 85% of which are singletons. Unmatched junction bases numbered 6, after V lost 0 bases and J lost 5 bases. The CDR3 runs to 15 residues. CDR1 MNHEY and CDR2 SMNVEV come from the germline V gene (reference sequence). This TCR was sampled from a man in his sixties with acute or convalescent COVID-19. This chain uses TRBV27 with TRBJ1-1; TRBD1 agrees at 7 bases. Sample: peripheral blood. The CDR3: CASSLSTGRRTEAFF. The CDR3 DNA reads as TGTGCCAGCAGTTTATCGACAGGGAGGAGGACTGAAGCTTTCTTT.